These T cell receptor beta chains were read from a single sample in a study of T cell responses to AZD1222 COVID-19 vaccine. Clones were read by immunoSEQ multiplex PCR, and TCRdb kept only the in-frame ones, dropping some. The sample carries 65,000 to 85,000 clones, under 90% recorded once. The sequencing here drew on peripheral blood, taken on day 0 of AZD1222 vaccination. The receptors stem from an adult in good health. Both conserved end residues are part of each CDR3. D genes are given only for firm matches. Size is omitted from some rows. Given values are once, few, many or a class for expanded clones.

CASSSFDGTTDTQYF TGTGCCAGCAGTTCGTTCGACGGAACCACAGATACGCAGTATTTT TRBV6-5 . TRBJ2-3 .
CASSPRLGGETQYF TGTGCCAGCAGCCCACGTTTGGGGGGAGAGACCCAGTACTTC TRBV9 . TRBJ2-5 .
CASSKPGTGGSGNEKLFF TGTGCCAGCAGTAAGCCCGGGACAGGGGGGTCTGGTAATGAAAAACTGTTTTTT TRBV27 . TRBJ1-4 TRBD1
CASSYGGQGFTDTQYF TGTGCCAGCAGTTACGGGGGACAGGGTTTTACAGATACGCAGTATTTT TRBV6-6 . TRBJ2-3 TRBD1
CASSLGQGAPTYNEQFF TGTGCCAGCAGTTTGGGACAGGGGGCGCCGACCTACAATGAGCAGTTCTTC TRBV27 . TRBJ2-1 TRBD1
CASSLGSSNSPLHF TGTGCCAGCAGTCTCGGGTCTTCTAATTCACCCCTCCACTTT TRBV14 few TRBJ1-6 .
CASSTQGAGTEAFF TGTGCCAGTAGTACACAGGGAGCGGGCACTGAAGCTTTCTTT TRBV19 . TRBJ1-1 .
CATSRDLGRGYGYTF TGTGCCACCAGCAGAGATCTGGGCAGGGGCTATGGCTACACCTTC TRBV15 . TRBJ1-2 .
CASSLVPKNTEAFF TGTGCCAGCAGCTTAGTGCCGAAGAACACTGAAGCTTTCTTT TRBV7-2 . TRBJ1-1 .
CASSLSSSGTDTQYF TGCGCCAGCAGCTTGAGTTCCAGCGGCACAGATACGCAGTATTTT TRBV5-1 few TRBJ2-3 .
CASSVVSVSTEAFF TGTGCCAGCAGCGTAGTGTCTGTTAGCACTGAAGCTTTCTTT TRBV9 . TRBJ1-1 .
CASSAGTGSFDGYTF TGTGCCAGCAGCGCCGGGACAGGGAGTTTCGATGGCTACACCTTC TRBV11-2 . TRBJ1-2 TRBD1
CASSLGPSYNEQFF TGTGCCAGCAGTTTGGGGCCTTCCTACAATGAGCAGTTCTTC TRBV6-5 . TRBJ2-1 .
CASSPGSVNEQFF TGTGCCAGCAGCCCCGGAAGTGTCAATGAGCAGTTCTTC TRBV7-6 . TRBJ2-1 .
CASSKTQNTEAFF TGTGCCAGCAGCAAGACACAGAACACTGAAGCTTTCTTT TRBV6-5 . TRBJ1-1 .
CSARDWSLYTF TGCAGTGCTAGAGATTGGAGCCTCTACACCTTC TRBV20-1 . TRBJ1-2 .